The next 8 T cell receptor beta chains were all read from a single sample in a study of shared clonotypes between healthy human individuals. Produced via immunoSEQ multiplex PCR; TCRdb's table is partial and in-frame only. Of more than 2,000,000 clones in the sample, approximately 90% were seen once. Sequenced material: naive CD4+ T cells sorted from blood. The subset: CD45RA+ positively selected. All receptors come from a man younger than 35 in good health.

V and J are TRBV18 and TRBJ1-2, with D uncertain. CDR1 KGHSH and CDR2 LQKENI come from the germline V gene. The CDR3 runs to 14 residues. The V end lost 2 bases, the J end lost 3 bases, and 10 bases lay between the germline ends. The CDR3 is CASSPYSGDYGYTF. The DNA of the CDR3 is TGTGCCAGCTCACCATACTCAGGTGACTATGGCTACACCTTC.

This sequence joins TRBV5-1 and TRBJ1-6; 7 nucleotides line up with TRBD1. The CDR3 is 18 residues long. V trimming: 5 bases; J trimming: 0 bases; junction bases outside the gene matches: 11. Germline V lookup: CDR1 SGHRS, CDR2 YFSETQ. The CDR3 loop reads CASRGSETGNSYNSPLHF. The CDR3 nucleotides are TGCGCCAGCAGGGGAAGCGAGACAGGGAACTCCTATAATTCACCCCTCCACTTT.

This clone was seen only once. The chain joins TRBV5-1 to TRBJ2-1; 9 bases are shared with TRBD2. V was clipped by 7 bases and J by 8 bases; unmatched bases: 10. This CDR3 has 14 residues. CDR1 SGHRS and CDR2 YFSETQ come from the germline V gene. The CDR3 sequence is CASCIAGVLDEQFF. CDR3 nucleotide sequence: TGCGCCAGCTGTATAGCGGGGGTCCTCGATGAGCAGTTCTTC.

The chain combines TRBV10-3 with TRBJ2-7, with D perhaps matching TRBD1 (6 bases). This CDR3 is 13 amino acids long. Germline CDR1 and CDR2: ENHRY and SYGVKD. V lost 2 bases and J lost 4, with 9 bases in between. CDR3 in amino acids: CAISEGTQYEQYF. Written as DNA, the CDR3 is TGTGCCATCAGTGAGGGGACACAATACGAGCAGTACTTC.

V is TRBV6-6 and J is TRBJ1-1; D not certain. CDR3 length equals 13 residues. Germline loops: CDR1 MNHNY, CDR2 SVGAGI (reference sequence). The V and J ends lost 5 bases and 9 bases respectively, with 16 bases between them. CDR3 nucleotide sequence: TGTGCCAGCAGTAGCCCTACCGACTCCAAAGCTTTCTTT. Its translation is CASSSPTDSKAFF.

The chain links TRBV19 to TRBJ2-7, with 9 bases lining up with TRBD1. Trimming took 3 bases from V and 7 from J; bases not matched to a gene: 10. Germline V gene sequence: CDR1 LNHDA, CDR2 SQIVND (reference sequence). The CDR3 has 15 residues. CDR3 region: CASSMRDRAPREQYF. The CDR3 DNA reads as TGTGCCAGTAGTATGCGGGACAGGGCGCCCCGGGAGCAGTACTTC.

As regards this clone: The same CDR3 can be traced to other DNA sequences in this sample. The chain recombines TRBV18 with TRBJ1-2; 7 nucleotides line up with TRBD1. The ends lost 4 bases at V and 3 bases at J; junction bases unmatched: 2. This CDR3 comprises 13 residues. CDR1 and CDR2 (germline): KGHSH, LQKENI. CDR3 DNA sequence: TGTGCCAGCTCACAGGGGGCGGACTATGGCTACACCTTC. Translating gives CASSQGADYGYTF.

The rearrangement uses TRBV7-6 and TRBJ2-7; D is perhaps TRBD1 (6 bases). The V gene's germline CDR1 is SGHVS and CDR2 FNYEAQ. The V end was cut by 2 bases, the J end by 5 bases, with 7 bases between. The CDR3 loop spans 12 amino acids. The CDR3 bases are TGTGCCAGCAGCTTAAAGGGGGACGAGCAGTACTTC. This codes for CASSLKGDEQYF.